This TCR beta chain was observed in a study of T-cell reconstitution after alpha-beta-depleted transplantation in children. Overall study findings and caveats: As was reported, about two months after transplant, alpha-beta T cells came from several hundred expanded graft clones. There were some patients whose high TCRbeta diversity at day 60 came from surviving recipient T cells and thymic progenitors. Newly produced T cells mostly accounted for T-cell counts and diversity one year post-transplant.

A note on this clonotype: Its antigen remains unknown.

Researchers prepared the TCRbeta library using unique molecular identifiers, the study reports. One entry per CDR3 protein results from TCRdb running MiXCR on the PCR reads. The sample yields approximately 500,000 distinct CDR3 sequences, roughly a tenth seen once. V was clipped by 2 bases and J by 2 bases; unmatched bases: 9. In germline, CDR1 is MNHEY, CDR2 SMNVEV (reference sequence). The CDR3 totals 17 residues. The chain is built from TRBV27 and TRBJ2-7, with TRBD1 identical over 10 bases. This receptor was taken from a child between 2 and 9 years old with inherited bone marrow failure, due to receive a stem cell transplant. Sequencing was performed on PBMCs, taken before TCRalphabeta/CD19-depleted stem cell transplant. CDR3 region: CASSLLTGGDHTYEQYF. CDR3 DNA: TGTGCCAGCAGTTTACTGACAGGGGGCGATCACACCTACGAGCAGTACTTC.